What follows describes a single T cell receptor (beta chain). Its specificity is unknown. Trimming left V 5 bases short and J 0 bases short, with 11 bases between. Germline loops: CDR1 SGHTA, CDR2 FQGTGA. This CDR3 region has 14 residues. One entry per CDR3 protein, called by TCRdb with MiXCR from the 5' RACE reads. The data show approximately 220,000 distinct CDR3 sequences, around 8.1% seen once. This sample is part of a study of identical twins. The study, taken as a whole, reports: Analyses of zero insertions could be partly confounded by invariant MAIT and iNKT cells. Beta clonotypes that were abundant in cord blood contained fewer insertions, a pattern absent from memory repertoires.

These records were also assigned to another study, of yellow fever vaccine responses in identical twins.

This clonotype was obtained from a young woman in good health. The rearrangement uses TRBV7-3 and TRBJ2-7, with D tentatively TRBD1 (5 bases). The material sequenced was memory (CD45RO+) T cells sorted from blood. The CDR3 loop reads CASSPSRGSYEQYF. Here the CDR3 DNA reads TGTGCCAGCAGCCCATCTAGGGGCTCCTACGAGCAGTACTTC.